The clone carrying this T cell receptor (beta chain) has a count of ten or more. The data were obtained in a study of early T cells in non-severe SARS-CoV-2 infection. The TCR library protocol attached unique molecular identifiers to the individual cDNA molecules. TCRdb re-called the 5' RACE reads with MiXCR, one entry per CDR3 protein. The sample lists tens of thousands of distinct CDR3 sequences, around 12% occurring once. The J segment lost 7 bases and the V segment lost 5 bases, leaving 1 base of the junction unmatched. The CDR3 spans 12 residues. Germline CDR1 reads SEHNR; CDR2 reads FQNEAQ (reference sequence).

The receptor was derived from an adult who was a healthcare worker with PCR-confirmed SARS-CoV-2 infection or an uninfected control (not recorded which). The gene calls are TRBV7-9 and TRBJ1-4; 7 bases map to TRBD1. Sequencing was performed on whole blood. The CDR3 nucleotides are TGTGCCAGCAGCGACAGGGCTGAAAAACTGTTTTTT. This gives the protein CASSDRAEKLFF.